The 5 T cell receptor beta chains below all came from one sample that was sequenced in a study of blood T cell repertoires in COVID-19. Assay used: immunoSEQ multiplex PCR; TCRdb lists only in-frame clones, some missing. Of about 160,000 clones in the sample, about 83% were seen once. The sample consisted of peripheral blood. These receptors all come from a man in his 60s with acute or convalescent COVID-19.

CDR3 DNA sequence: TGTGCCACCAGTGAAAGCGGGTTGGAGACCCAGTACTTC. Translated: CATSESGLETQYF. The chain links TRBV24-1 to TRBJ2-5, with D possibly being TRBD2 (6 bases). The CDR3 sequence is 13 residues long. Germline CDR1 KGHDR, CDR2 SFDVKD. V dropped 4 bases and J dropped 5 bases, with 10 bases sitting between them.

V and J are TRBV5-4 and TRBJ2-1; 7 bases are a match to TRBD2. Germline loops: CDR1 SGHNT, CDR2 YYREEE (reference sequence). The CDR3 has 16 amino acids. V gave up 0 bases and J gave up 6 bases; unmatched junction bases: 9. CDR3 DNA: TGTGCCAGCAGCTTGGCCTGGACTAGGGGAGTCAATGAGCAGTTCTTC. This translates into CASSLAWTRGVNEQFF.

The chain couples TRBV5-6 to TRBJ2-3; D is perhaps TRBD2 (5 bases). The V end was cut by 0 bases, the J end by 5 bases, with 10 bases between. There are 14 residues in the CDR3. The germline CDR1 and CDR2 sequences are SGHDT and YYEEEE. The DNA of the CDR3 is TGTGCCAGCAGCTTGGGAGGGTGGGAAGATACGCAGTATTTT. Protein sequence: CASSLGGWEDTQYF.

The chain recombines TRBV9 with TRBJ1-1; D remains unclear. The CDR3 sequence is 13 residues long. V was clipped by 1 base and J by 6 bases, with 10 bases between them. Germline lookup yields CDR1 SGDLS and CDR2 YYNGEE. The CDR3 sequence: CASSVSGGAEAFF. The CDR3, as DNA: TGTGCCAGCAGCGTATCTGGAGGCGCTGAAGCTTTCTTT.

CDR3 nucleotide sequence: TGTGCCTCCTCGGCCCCGGGACAGGTAAACAATGAGCAGTTCTTC. Translating gives CASSAPGQVNNEQFF. The chain employs TRBV2 and TRBJ2-1; the match to TRBD1 covers 8 bases. Per the germline V gene, CDR1 is SNHLY and CDR2 is FYNNEI. V lost 11 bases and J lost 5; bases outside the gene matches: 14. CDR3 length: 15 residues.